Here is one TCR beta chain with its context. As originally analysed: Estimated nucleated cell counts came from reference gene primer amplification. Assay used: immunoSEQ multiplex PCR; TCRdb lists only in-frame clones, some missing. D and trimming were read from the DNA, whereas the V and J calls and clone size are those reported in that table. The sample contains about 210,000 clones, around 84% of which appear only once. This entry is derived from a study of blood T cell repertoires in COVID-19. This CDR3 spans 16 amino acids. Germline lookup yields CDR1 SGDLS and CDR2 YYNGEE. Deletions cut 0 bases from V and 8 bases from J, with 20 bases between.

V and J are TRBV9 and TRBJ1-2, with D possibly TRBD1 on 6 matching bases. Specimen: peripheral blood. The origin of this receptor is a man in his forties who had recovered from COVID-19. DNA for the CDR3: TGTGCCAGCAGCGTAGCCGGGACATCGGGGTTCGGGGGCTACACCTTC. Its protein is CASSVAGTSGFGGYTF.